This T cell receptor beta chain derives from a study of OX40 agonist ivuxolimab in advanced cancers. This CDR3 is built from 13 residues. Germline assignment: CDR1 SGHDT and CDR2 YYEEEE. V lost 4 bases to trimming and J lost 6 bases; unmatched junction nucleotides: 6. TCRdb keeps only in-frame clones here, not all; method: immunoSEQ multiplex PCR. The data show more than 65,000 clones, under 90% seen once. The sequence derives from an adult with an advanced solid tumor such as melanoma, head and neck, liver or kidney cancer. The chain is built from TRBV5-6 and TRBJ1-1; 7 nucleotides line up with TRBD1. Specimen: CD4+ or CD8+ T cells sorted from blood, collected in a trial of the OX40 agonist ivuxolimab. In DNA form, the CDR3 reads TGTGCCAGCAGCCTCGACAGGGTAGCTGAAGCTTTCTTT. Protein sequence: CASSLDRVAEAFF. Based on the CDR3 plus reference TRBV5-6 and TRBJ1-1, the full variable domain is DAGVTQSPTHLIKTRGQQVTLRCSPKSGHDTVSWYQQALGQGPQFIFQYYEEEERQRGNFPDRFSGHQFPNYSSELNVNALLLGDSALYLCASSLDRVAEAFFGQGTRLTVV.